This T cell receptor (beta chain) was observed in a study of T cell repertoires in cytomegalovirus infection. V lost 4 bases and J lost 0, with 18 bases in between. Germline lookup yields CDR1 SGHNT and CDR2 YYREEE (reference sequence). There are 17 residues in the CDR3. This clonotype was found many times. TCRdb redid the calling of the reads with MiXCR, one entry per CDR3 protein. Of around 230,000 distinct CDR3 sequences listed, about 5.9% are singletons. The sequencing input was PBMCs. This sequence was found in a human donor in good health (CMV status not recorded). Some clones in this sample may be carry-over from other donors' samples. The V and J genes are TRBV5-4 and TRBJ2-3, with TRBD2 as a possible D gene (5 bases). The CDR3 sequence is CASSPHGSALSTDTQYF. The DNA of the CDR3 is TGTGCCAGCAGCCCCCATGGTAGCGCCCTAAGCACAGATACGCAGTATTTT.